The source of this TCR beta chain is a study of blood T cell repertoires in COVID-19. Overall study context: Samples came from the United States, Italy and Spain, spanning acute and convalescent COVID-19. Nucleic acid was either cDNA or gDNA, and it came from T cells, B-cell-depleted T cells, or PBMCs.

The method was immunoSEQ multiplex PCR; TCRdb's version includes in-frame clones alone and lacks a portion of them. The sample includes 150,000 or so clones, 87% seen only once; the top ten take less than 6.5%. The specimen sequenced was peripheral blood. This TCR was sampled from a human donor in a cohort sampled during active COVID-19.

The CDR3 here is CASSKAGQGVEGNQPQHF. Here the CDR3 DNA reads TGTGCCAGCAGCAAAGCCGGGCAGGGGGTTGAAGGCAATCAGCCCCAGCATTTT. V gene TRBV21-1 combines with J gene TRBJ1-5; the DNA was not used to check the table's D call, TRBD1. TRBV21-1 is annotated as a pseudogene. This CDR3 is built from 18 residues.